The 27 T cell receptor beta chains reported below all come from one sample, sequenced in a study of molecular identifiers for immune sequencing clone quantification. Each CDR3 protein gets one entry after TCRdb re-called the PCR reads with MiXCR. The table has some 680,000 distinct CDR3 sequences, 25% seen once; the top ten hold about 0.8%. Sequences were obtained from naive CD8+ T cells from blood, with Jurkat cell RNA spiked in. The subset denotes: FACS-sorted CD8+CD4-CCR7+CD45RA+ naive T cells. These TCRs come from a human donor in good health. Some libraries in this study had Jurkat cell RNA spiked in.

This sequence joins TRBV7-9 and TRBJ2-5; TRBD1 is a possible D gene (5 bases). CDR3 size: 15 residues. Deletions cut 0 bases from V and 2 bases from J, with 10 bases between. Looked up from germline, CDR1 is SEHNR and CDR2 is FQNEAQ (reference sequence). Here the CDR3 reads CASSLAAQGQETQYF. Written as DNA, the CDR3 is TGTGCCAGCAGCTTAGCGGCCCAGGGACAAGAGACCCAGTACTTC.

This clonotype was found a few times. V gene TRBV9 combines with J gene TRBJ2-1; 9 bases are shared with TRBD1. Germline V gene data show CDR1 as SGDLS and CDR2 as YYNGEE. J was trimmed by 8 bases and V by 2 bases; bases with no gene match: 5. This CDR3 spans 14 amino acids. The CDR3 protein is CASSVRDRVDEQFF. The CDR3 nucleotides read TGTGCCAGCAGCGTCCGGGACAGGGTCGATGAGCAGTTCTTC.

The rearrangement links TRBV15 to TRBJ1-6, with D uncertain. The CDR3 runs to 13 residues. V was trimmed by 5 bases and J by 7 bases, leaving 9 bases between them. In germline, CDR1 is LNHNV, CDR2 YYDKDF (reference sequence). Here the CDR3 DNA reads TGTGCCACCAGCGGTCAGAGGAATTCACCCCTCCACTTT. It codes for CATSGQRNSPLHF.

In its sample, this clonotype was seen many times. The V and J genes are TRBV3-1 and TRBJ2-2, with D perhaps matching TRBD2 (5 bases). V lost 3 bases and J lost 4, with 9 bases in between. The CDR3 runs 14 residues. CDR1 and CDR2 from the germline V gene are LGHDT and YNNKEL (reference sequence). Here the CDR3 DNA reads TGTGCCAGCAGCCAGGCGACTATCACCGGGGAGCTGTTTTTT. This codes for CASSQATITGELFF.

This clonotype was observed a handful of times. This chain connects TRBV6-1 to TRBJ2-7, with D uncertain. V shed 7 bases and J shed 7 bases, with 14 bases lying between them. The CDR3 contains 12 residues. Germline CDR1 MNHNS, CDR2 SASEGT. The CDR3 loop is CASTTAVWEQYF. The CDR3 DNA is TGTGCCAGCACCACAGCCGTTTGGGAGCAGTACTTC.

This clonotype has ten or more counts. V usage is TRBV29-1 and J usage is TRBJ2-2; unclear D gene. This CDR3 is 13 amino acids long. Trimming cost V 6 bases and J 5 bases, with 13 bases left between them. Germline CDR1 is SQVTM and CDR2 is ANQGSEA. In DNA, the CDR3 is TGCAGCGTACCTCGGACGGGTACCGGGGAGCTGTTTTTT. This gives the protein CSVPRTGTGELFF.

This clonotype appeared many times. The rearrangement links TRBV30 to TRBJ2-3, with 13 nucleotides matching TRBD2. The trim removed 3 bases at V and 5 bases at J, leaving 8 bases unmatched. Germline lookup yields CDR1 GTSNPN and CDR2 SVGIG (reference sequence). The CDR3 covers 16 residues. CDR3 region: CAWSLLAGGPGDTQYF. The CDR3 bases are TGTGCCTGGAGCCTACTAGCGGGGGGGCCCGGAGATACGCAGTATTTT.

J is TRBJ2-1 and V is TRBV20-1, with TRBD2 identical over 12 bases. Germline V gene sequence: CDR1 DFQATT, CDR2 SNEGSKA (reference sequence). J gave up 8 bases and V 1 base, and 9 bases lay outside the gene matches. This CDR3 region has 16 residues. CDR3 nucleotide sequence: TGCAGTGCTAGAGCCGTGACTAGCGGGAGTAGCGATGAGCAGTTCTTC. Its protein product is CSARAVTSGSSDEQFF.

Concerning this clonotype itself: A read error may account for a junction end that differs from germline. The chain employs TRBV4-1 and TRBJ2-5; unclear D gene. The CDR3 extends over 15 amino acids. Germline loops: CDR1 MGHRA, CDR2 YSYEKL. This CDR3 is CASSQDNGYQEPQYF. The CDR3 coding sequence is TGCGCCAGCAGCCAAGATAATGGCTACCAAGAGCCCCAGTACTTC.

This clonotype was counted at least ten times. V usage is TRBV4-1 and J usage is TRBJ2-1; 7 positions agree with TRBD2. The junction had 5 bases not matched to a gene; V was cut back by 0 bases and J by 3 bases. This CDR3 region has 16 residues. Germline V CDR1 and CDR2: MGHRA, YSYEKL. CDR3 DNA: TGCGCCAGCAGCCAAGAAGATCGGGGGGTCTACAATGAGCAGTTCTTC. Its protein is CASSQEDRGVYNEQFF.

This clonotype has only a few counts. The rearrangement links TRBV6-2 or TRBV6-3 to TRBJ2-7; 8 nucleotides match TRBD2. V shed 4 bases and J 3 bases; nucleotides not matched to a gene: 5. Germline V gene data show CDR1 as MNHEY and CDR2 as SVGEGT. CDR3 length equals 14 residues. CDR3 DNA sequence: TGTGCCAGCAGTTCCCCCGGGGGGGGCTACGAGCAGTACTTC. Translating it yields CASSSPGGGYEQYF.

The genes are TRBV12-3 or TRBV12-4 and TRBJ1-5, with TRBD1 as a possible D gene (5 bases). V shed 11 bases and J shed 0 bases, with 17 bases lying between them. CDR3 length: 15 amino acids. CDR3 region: CACTEGRTSNQPQHF. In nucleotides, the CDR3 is TGTGCCTGCACCGAGGGACGGACTAGCAATCAGCCCCAGCATTTT.

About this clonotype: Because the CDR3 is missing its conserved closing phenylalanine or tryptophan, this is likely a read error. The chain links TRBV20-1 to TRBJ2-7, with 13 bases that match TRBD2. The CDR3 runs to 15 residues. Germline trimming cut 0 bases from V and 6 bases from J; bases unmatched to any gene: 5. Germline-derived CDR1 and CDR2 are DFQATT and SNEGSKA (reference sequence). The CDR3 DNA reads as TGCAGTGCTAGAGAGGGGACTAGCGGGATCTGCGAGCAGTACTTA. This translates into CSAREGTSGICEQYL.

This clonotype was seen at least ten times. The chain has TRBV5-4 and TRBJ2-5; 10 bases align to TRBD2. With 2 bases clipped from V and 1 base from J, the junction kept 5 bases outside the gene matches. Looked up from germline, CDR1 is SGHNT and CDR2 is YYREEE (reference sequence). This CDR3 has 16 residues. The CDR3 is CASSFGAGGIQETQYF. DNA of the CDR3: TGTGCCAGCAGCTTCGGAGCGGGGGGGATCCAAGAGACCCAGTACTTC.

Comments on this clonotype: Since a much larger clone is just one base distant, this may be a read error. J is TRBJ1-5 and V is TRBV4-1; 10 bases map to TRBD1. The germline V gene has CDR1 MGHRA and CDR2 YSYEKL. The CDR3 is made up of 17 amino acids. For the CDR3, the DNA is TGCGCCAGCAGCCAGGCCCCCGGGACAGGGGTTTATCAGCCCCAGCGTTTT. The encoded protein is CASSQAPGTGVYQPQRF.

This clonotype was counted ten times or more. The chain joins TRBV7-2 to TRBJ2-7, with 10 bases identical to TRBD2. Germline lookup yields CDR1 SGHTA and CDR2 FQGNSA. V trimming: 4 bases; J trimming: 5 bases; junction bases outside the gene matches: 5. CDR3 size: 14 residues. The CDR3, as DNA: TGTGCCAGCAGCTGGCCGGGACTAGCGAACGAGCAGTACTTC. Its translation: CASSWPGLANEQYF.

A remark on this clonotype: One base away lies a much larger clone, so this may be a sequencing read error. CDR3 region: CASKFLTANTEAFF. DNA of the CDR3: TGTGCCAGCAAGTTTTTGACAGCGAACACTGAAGCTTTCTTT. The rearrangement joins TRBV6-1 to TRBJ1-1; weak D call: TRBD1 (5 bases). This CDR3 is 14 amino acids long. Trimming shortened V by 7 bases and J by 1 base, and 13 bases separated the two germline ends. From germline, CDR1 is MNHNS and CDR2 SASEGT.

The DNA of the CDR3 is TGTGCCAGCAGCCGCCCAACGGGGGGCCGGGGCACTGAAGCTTTCTTT. It yields the protein CASSRPTGGRGTEAFF. This chain uses TRBV16 with TRBJ1-1; tentative D call: TRBD1 (6 bases). CDR3 size: 16 residues. Trimming pared 4 bases from V and 4 bases from J, leaving 19 bases between. Germline V CDR1 and CDR2: KGHSY, FQNENV.

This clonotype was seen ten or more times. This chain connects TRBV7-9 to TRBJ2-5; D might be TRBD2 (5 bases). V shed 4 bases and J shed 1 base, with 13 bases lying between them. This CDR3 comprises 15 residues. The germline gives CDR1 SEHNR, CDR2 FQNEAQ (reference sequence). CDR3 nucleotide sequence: TGTGCCAGCAGCTGGGGAGTAGCGAGCCAAGAGACCCAGTACTTC. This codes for CASSWGVASQETQYF.

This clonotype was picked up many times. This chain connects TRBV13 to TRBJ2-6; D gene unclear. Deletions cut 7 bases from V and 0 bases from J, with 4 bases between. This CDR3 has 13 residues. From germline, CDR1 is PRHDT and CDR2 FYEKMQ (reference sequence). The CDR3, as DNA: TGTGCCAGCATCAGCTCTGGGGCCAACGTCCTGACTTTC. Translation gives CASISSGANVLTF.

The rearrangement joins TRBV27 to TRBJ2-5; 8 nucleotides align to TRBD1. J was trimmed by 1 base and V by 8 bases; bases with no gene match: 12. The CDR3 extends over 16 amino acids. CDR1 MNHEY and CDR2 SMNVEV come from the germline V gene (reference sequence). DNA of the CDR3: TGTGCCAGCGCCCTCTCCGGACAGGGAACCCAAGAGACCCAGTACTTC. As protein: CASALSGQGTQETQYF.

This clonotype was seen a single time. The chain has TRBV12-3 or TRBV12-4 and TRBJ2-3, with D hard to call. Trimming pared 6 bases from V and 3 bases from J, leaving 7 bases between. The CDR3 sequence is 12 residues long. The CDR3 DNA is TGTGCCAGCAGACCGGTAACAGATACGCAGTATTTT. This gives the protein CASRPVTDTQYF.

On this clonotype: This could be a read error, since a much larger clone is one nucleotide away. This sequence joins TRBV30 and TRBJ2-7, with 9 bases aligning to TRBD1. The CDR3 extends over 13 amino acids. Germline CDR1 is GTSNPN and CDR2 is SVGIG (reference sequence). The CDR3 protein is CAWAGTGIYKQYF. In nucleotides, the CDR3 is TGTGCCTGGGCCGGGACAGGGATCTACAAGCAGTACTTC.

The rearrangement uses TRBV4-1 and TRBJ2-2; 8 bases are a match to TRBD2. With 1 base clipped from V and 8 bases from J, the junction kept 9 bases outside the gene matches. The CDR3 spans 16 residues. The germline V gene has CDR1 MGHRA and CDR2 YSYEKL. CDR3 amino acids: CASSQGLAKRDGELFF. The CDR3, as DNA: TGCGCCAGCAGCCAAGGACTAGCGAAAAGAGATGGGGAGCTGTTTTTT.

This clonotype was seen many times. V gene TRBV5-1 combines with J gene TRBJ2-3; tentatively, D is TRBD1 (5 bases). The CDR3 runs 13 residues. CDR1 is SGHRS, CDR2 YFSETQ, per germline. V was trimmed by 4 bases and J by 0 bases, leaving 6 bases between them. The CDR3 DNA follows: TGCGCCAGCAGCAAGGGGAGCACAGATACGCAGTATTTT. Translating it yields CASSKGSTDTQYF.

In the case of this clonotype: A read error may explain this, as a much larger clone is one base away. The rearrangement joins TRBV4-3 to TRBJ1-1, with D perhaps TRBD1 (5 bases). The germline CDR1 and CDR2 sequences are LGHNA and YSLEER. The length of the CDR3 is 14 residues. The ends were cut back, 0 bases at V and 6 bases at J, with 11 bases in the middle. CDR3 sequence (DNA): TGCGCCAGCAGCCAAGAGGGCTCGGGGGCTGAAGCTTTCTTT. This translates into CASSQEGSGAEAFF.

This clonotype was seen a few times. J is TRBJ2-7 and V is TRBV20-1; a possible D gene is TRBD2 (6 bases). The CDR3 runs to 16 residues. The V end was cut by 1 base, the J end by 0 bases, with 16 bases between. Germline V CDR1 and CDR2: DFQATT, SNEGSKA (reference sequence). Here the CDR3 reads CSARAPRDSHSYEQYF. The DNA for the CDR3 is TGCAGTGCTAGAGCCCCCCGGGACTCCCACTCCTACGAGCAGTACTTC.